This T cell receptor beta chain was identified during a study of shared clonotypes between healthy human individuals. At the level of the study: Three CD4 naive, three CD4 memory, two CD8 naive and one CD8 memory plate were used per donor. Study results and limitations: Non-shared clonotypes had lower generation probabilities than those shared by all four donors. Shared clonotypes: roughly 4.7% naive CD4, 3.5% to 4% naive CD8, around 2.2% memory CD4, approximately 0.4% memory CD8.

This clone was seen a single time. Antigen specificity is unknown. Within Nashville, Tennessee resided all donors, each a Caucasian adult. Sequencing used immunoSEQ multiplex PCR; TCRdb keeps in-frame clones, though not all of them. The sample has hundreds of thousands of clones, 90% to 97% seen once; the top ten hold roughly 0.06%. The CDR3 totals 15 residues. V was cut by 5 bases and J by 5 bases, with 18 bases left in between. Per the germline V gene, CDR1 is MNHEY and CDR2 is SVGAGI. V and J are TRBV6-5 and TRBJ1-1, with D maybe TRBD1 (6 bases). The TCR sequence derives from a woman under 40 in good health. Sequencing was carried out using naive CD4+ T cells sorted from blood. Subset specified: CD45RA+ positively selected. The CDR3 protein is CASSPSRGTGTEAFF. The CDR3, as DNA: TGTGCCAGCAGTCCCTCCAGGGGTACGGGAACTGAAGCTTTCTTT.